This entry describes one TCR beta chain. This sample was taken from a study of blood T cell repertoires in COVID-19. With 2 bases clipped from V and 4 bases from J, the junction kept 2 bases outside the gene matches. The length of the CDR3 is 14 residues. Germline V lookup: CDR1 MNHEY, CDR2 SMNVEV (reference sequence). In the authors' workflow: Reference gene primers were amplified, and this amplification served to estimate nucleated cell counts. Assay: immunoSEQ multiplex PCR; the TCRdb copy retains only in-frame clones and omits some. V, J and clone size are those of that table, while D and trimming were read from the DNA. In the table there are hundreds of thousands of clones, roughly 91% of which are singletons.

The sequenced material came from peripheral blood. The rearrangement joins TRBV27 to TRBJ1-1; 9 nucleotides agree with TRBD1. The TCR comes from a woman aged 45-59 years with COVID-19, enrolled during active disease. CDR3 loop: CASSLVDRGTEAFF. In DNA, the CDR3 is TGTGCCAGCAGTTTAGTGGACAGGGGCACTGAAGCTTTCTTT.